In this sample, the clone carrying this T cell receptor (beta chain) turned up many times. The antigen remains undetermined. Constant-segment primers served in 5'RACE that generated TCR alpha and TCR beta cDNA libraries bearing sample barcodes and UMIs. TCRdb analysed the 5' RACE reads with MiXCR anew, one entry per CDR3 protein. The sample lists approximately 30,000 distinct CDR3 sequences, about 16% occurring once. This entry comes from a study of T-cell memory formation after mild COVID-19. General study results and limits: Contracting clones localized mainly to CM and EM when CD4+ and mainly to EMRA when CD8+. From day 15 to 85, contracting clones were balanced between CD4 and CD8, whereas later expanders leaned toward CD4+.

From germline, CDR1 is DFQATT and CDR2 SNEGSKA (reference sequence). The V gene lost 5 bases and the J gene lost 2 bases, with 11 bases spanning the gap. There are 13 residues in the CDR3. The source material was PBMCs or a T cell subset sorted from them (not recorded which). The TCR sequence derives from an adult who had mild COVID-19 (a few samples of this study predate the infection). Cell type and time point are not known. The rearrangement uses TRBV20-1 and TRBJ2-3; no clear D gene. The CDR3 nucleotides read TGCAGTGCTGCAAGACAAGACACAGATACGCAGTATTTT. Amino acids: CSAARQDTDTQYF.